The entry below gives a single T cell receptor (beta chain) sequence along with its context. TCRdb re-derived calls from the 5' RACE reads in MiXCR, one entry per CDR3 protein. This sample has just over 60,000 distinct CDR3 sequences, with almost 30% found just once. Germline trimming cut 4 bases from V and 6 bases from J; bases unmatched to any gene: 10. The CDR3 contains 15 residues. Germline V gene sequence: CDR1 DFQATT, CDR2 SNEGSKA (reference sequence). The sample taken for sequencing was tumor-infiltrating naive CD4+ T cells sorted from the breast tumor. Subset in this sample: naive CD4+ T cells, CD4+CD45RA+CD25-. The chain links TRBV20-1 to TRBJ2-3; TRBD2 matches 10 bases. This sequence originates from a female donor with breast cancer. CDR3 sequence reads: CSAIGLAGVGDTQYF. DNA for the CDR3: TGCAGTGCTATTGGGCTAGCGGGAGTTGGGGATACGCAGTATTTT.